This T cell receptor (beta chain) comes out of a study of STAT3 mutations in large granular lymphocyte leukemia. The study's findings and limits: At least one immunodominant TCR beta clonotype appeared in every T-cell large granular lymphocyte leukemia patient.

Sequencing used immunoSEQ multiplex PCR; TCRdb keeps in-frame clones, though not all of them. The sample records about 24,000 clones, about 94% being singletons. CDR1 is LNHDA and CDR2 is SQIVND in the germline V gene (reference sequence). Trimming left V 4 bases short and J 11 bases short, with 11 bases between. The CDR3 contains 11 residues. Regarding this clone: The antigen remains unidentified.

Sample: peripheral blood mononuclear cells. The source is a man aged 40-49 years with T-cell large granular lymphocyte leukemia. Some clones in this sample may be carry-over from other donors' samples. The chain carries TRBV19 and TRBJ1-1; no clear D gene. The CDR3: CASSNPLGAFF. DNA of the CDR3: TGTGCCAGTAGTAACCCGTTGGGGGCTTTCTTT.